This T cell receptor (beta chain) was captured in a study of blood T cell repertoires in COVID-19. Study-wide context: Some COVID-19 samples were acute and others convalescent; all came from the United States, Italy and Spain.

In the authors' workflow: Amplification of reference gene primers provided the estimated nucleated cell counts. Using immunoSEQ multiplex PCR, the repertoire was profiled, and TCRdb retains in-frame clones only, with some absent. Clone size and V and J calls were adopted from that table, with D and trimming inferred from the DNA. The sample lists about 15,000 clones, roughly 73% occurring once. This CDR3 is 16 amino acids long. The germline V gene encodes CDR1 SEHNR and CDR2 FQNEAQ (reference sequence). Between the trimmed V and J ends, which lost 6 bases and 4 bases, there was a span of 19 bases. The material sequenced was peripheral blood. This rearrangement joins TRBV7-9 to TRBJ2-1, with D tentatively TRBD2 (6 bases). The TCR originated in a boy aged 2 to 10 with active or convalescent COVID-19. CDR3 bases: TGTGCCAGCAGTCCTCGAGGTGGCGGGAAGTACAATGAGCAGTTCTTC. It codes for CASSPRGGGKYNEQFF.